This T cell receptor (beta chain) comes out of a study of human T cells and chemical hapten exposure. Background on the study: The study lasted around 24 weeks, and patients were dosed weekly with diphenylcyclopropenone on the scalp throughout. Patients, mostly women, had alopecia areata, alopecia totalis or alopecia universalis.

Study results and limitations: Expanded TCR sets contained significantly more large CDR3 similarity clusters than controls. PT1 expanded TCR counts correlated positively with patch test score.

Each CDR3 protein gets one entry after TCRdb re-called the RACE reads with MiXCR. This sample has around 260,000 distinct CDR3 sequences; approximately 8.4% occur once, and the top ten carry roughly 2.5%. The time point is: pre-sensitization, week 0. Specified treatment: therapeutic diphenylcyclopropenone sensitization with weekly scalp DPC. Per the germline V gene, CDR1 is SGHTA and CDR2 is FQGNSA. V was trimmed by 3 bases and J by 1 base, leaving 22 bases between them. This CDR3 region has 19 residues. This clonotype was counted ten times or more. Its antigen is undetermined. Sequenced here: whole blood, sampled in connection with sensitization to the hapten diphenylcyclopropenone (DPC). The gene calls are TRBV7-2 and TRBJ2-4; D is uncertain. The sequence was obtained from a woman aged 40 to 50 with alopecia areata. Some clones in this sample may be carry-over from other donors' samples. The CDR3 DNA follows: TGTGCCAGCAGCTTTCGGGCAAGAGCCCTAGTGCTGGCCAAAAACATTCAGTACTTC. Amino acids: CASSFRARALVLAKNIQYF. Supplemented by reference TRBV7-2 and TRBJ2-4, the full variable domain reads GAGVSQSPSNKVTEKGKDVELRCDPISGHTALYWYRQSLGQGLEFLIYFQGNSAPDKSGLPSDRFSAERTGGSVSTLTIQRTQQEDSAVYLCASSFRARALVLAKNIQYFGAGTRLSVL.